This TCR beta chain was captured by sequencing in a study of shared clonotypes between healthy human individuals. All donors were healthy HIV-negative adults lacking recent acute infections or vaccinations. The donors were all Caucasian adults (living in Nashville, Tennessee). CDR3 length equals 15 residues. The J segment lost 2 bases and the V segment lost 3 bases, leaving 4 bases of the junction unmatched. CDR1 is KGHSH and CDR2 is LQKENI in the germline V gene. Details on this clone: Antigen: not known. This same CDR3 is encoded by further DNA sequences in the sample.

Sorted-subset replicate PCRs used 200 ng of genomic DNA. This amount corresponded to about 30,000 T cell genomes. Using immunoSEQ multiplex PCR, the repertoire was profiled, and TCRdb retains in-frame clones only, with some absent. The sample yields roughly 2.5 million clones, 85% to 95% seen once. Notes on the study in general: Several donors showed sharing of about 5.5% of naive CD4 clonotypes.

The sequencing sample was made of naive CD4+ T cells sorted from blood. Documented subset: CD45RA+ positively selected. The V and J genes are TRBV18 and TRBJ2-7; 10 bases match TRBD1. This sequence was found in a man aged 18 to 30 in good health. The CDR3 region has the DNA TGTGCCAGCTCACCCGGGACAGGGGCAACCTACGAGCAGTACTTC. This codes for CASSPGTGATYEQYF.